Presented here are 14 T cell receptor beta chains from one specimen sequenced in a study of shared clonotypes between healthy human individuals. TCRdb's table, derived via immunoSEQ multiplex PCR, lists solely in-frame clones and lacks some. The sample lists 2,500,000 or so clones, roughly 90% occurring once. Sequenced material: naive CD4+ T cells from PBMCs. Documented subset: CD45RA+ positively selected. Receptor source: a man between 18 and 35 years old in good health. Some clones in this sample may be carry-over from other donors' samples.

V gene TRBV7-3 combines with J gene TRBJ2-1, with D uncertain. The CDR3 contains 16 residues. Trimming cost V 2 bases and J 0 bases, with 11 bases left between them. Germline V gives CDR1 SGHTA, CDR2 FQGTGA. The CDR3 DNA follows: TGTGCCAGCAGCTTAGGTAGTGGGCTCTCCTACAATGAGCAGTTCTTC. Protein: CASSLGSGLSYNEQFF.

CDR3 region: CASGPGDFSGNTIYF. In DNA form, the CDR3 reads TGTGCCAGTGGTCCAGGCGACTTCTCTGGAAACACCATATATTTT. The chain couples TRBV19 to TRBJ1-3; D is unclear. The ends were cut back, 8 bases at V and 0 bases at J, with 14 bases in the middle. This CDR3 region has 15 residues. Germline V lookup: CDR1 LNHDA, CDR2 SQIVND (reference sequence).

The chain joins TRBV7-9 to TRBJ2-1; 12 positions agree with TRBD2. Germline V lookup: CDR1 SEHNR, CDR2 FQNEAQ (reference sequence). V lost 4 bases, J lost 3 bases, and 7 bases stayed unmatched. The CDR3 contains 17 residues. The CDR3 protein is CASSSWTSGTYYNEQFF. CDR3 in DNA: TGTGCCAGCAGCTCCTGGACTAGCGGGACTTACTACAATGAGCAGTTCTTC.

The chain joins TRBV5-1 to TRBJ2-1; D remains ambiguous. The V end was cut by 1 base, the J end by 7 bases, with 12 bases between. CDR3 length equals 14 residues. Germline CDR1 and CDR2: SGHRS and YFSETQ. The CDR3: CASSLSPPGNEQFF. As DNA, the CDR3 is TGCGCCAGCAGCTTGTCTCCCCCCGGGAATGAGCAGTTCTTC. The full variable domain, its missing parts supplied by reference TRBV5-1 and TRBJ2-1, is KAGVTQTPRYLIKTRGQQVTLSCSPISGHRSVSWYQQTPGQGLQFLFEYFSETQRNKGNFPGRFSGRQFSNSRSEMNVSTLELGDSALYLCASSLSPPGNEQFFGPGTRLTVL.

As regards this clone: The sample holds other DNA sequences that translate to the same CDR3. The chain employs TRBV7-3 and TRBJ2-2; no clear D. Between the trimmed V and J ends, which lost 4 bases and 1 base, there was a span of 4 bases. Germline-derived CDR1 and CDR2 are SGHTA and FQGTGA. CDR3 length equals 13 residues. CDR3 sequence: CASSSGNTGELFF. In DNA form, the CDR3 reads TGTGCCAGCAGCTCTGGGAACACCGGGGAGCTGTTTTTT.

This sequence joins TRBV29-1 and TRBJ2-7; 12 bases map to TRBD1. V dropped 3 bases and J dropped 6; count of bases not matched to a gene: 3. CDR3 size: 13 residues. Germline CDR1 reads SQVTM; CDR2 reads ANQGSEA. The CDR3 DNA sequence: TGCAGCGTTGAGGGGGACAGGGGGCCCGAGCAGTACTTC. Its translation is CSVEGDRGPEQYF.

The J gene is TRBJ1-6, the V gene TRBV5-1; a weak D match, TRBD1 (5 bases). CDR1 and CDR2 from the germline V gene are SGHRS and YFSETQ. The CDR3 totals 12 residues. V lost 7 bases and J 7 bases, leaving 9 bases between the germline ends. The DNA of the CDR3 is TGCGCCAGCTCGGGGGACAATTCACCCCTCCACTTT. It encodes CASSGDNSPLHF.

The chain is built from TRBV7-9 and TRBJ2-2; D remains unclear. The CDR3 spans 17 residues. V was cut by 2 bases and J by 0 bases, with 13 bases left in between. The germline gives CDR1 SEHNR, CDR2 FQNEAQ (reference sequence). Written as DNA, the CDR3 is TGTGCCAGCAGCTTAACCCGGGCCTTAGCGAACACCGGGGAGCTGTTTTTT. This translates into CASSLTRALANTGELFF.

About this clone: A junction boundary mismatches the germline segment, possibly from a read error. The chain is built from TRBV6-6 and TRBJ2-3; D uncertain. Germline V gene lookup returns CDR1 MNHNY and CDR2 SVGAGI (reference sequence). CDR3 length equals 14 residues. The CDR3 here is CASSYSRTTYTQYF. DNA for the CDR3: TGTGCCAGCAGTTACTCGCGGACCACATATACGCAGTATTTT.

The V and J genes are TRBV7-6 and TRBJ2-7; the D gene could be TRBD1 or TRBD2 (6 bases each). V lost 5 bases, J lost 5 bases, and 16 bases lay in between. Germline loops: CDR1 SGHVS, CDR2 FNYEAQ. CDR3 size: 14 residues. In DNA, the CDR3 is TGTGCCAGCAGCCTAATACAGGGAGGCAACGAGCAGTACTTC. Residues: CASSLIQGGNEQYF.

The rearrangement links TRBV28 to TRBJ1-5; no reliable D call. This CDR3 is built from 12 residues. V was cut by 7 bases and J by 5 bases, with 9 bases left in between. CDR1 and CDR2 (germline): MDHEN, SYDVKM. The CDR3 protein is CASTSSHQPQHF. In DNA, the CDR3 is TGTGCCAGCACTTCCTCCCATCAGCCCCAGCATTTT. Using reference TRBV28 and TRBJ1-5 for the parts outside the CDR3, the full variable domain is DVKVTQSSRYLVKRTGEKVFLECVQDMDHENMFWYRQDPGLGLRLIYFSYDVKMKEKGDIPEGYSVSREKKERFSLILESASTNQTSMYLCASTSSHQPQHFGDGTRLSIL.

This clone was recorded only once. The sample contains more than one DNA sequence encoding this CDR3. The CDR3 region is CASSVLADSSYNEQFF. The DNA of the CDR3 is TGTGCCAGCAGCGTACTAGCGGACAGCTCCTACAATGAGCAGTTCTTC. The chain is built from TRBV9 and TRBJ2-1, with D perhaps matching TRBD2 (7 bases). Trimming removed 1 base at V and 0 bases at J, with 11 bases between. The V gene's germline CDR1 is SGDLS and CDR2 YYNGEE. The CDR3 has 16 residues.

The chain recombines TRBV11-2 with TRBJ1-2; no definite D call. V dropped 1 base and J dropped 3 bases, with 12 bases sitting between them. Germline V gene data show CDR1 as SGHAT and CDR2 as FQNNGV. The CDR3 totals 15 residues. The CDR3 protein is CASSLGRSRDYGYTF. Here the CDR3 DNA reads TGTGCCAGCAGCTTAGGCAGGTCGCGTGACTATGGCTACACCTTC.

The chain joins TRBV28 to TRBJ1-6; 9 bases fit TRBD1. The CDR3 length is 16 residues. Germline trimming cut 4 bases from V and 9 bases from J; bases unmatched to any gene: 10. The germline V gene encodes CDR1 MDHEN and CDR2 SYDVKM. The CDR3 spells CASSSLRDRDRSPLHF. As DNA, the CDR3 is TGTGCCAGCAGTTCCCTGCGGGACAGGGATCGTTCACCCCTCCACTTT.